This T cell receptor beta chain was captured by sequencing in a study of cytomegalovirus exposure and HLA in healthy donors. About this clone: The antigen remains unidentified.

V was clipped by 2 bases and J by 6 bases; unmatched bases: 1. Germline values: CDR1 SGHTA, CDR2 FQGNSA. The CDR3 length is 14 residues. Study results and caveats: A later analysis reportedly found that, within productive TCRs, an Asian-associated ancestry cluster had fewer N-insertions than the mean observed across the roughly 700 donors.

13 Jbeta primers and 60 Vbeta primers were used for the PCR. Sequencing used immunoSEQ multiplex PCR; TCRdb keeps in-frame clones, though not all of them. The top ten hold 4.5% to 6.5% of the sample, which has around 97,000 clones, about a tenth seen once. The chain employs TRBV7-2 and TRBJ1-5; 10 bases match TRBD1. What was sequenced was PBMCs. The clonotype was recovered from a man aged 50-60 years in good health and CMV-seropositive. The CDR3: CASSLRQGAQPQHF. The CDR3 bases are TGTGCCAGCAGCTTACGACAGGGGGCTCAGCCCCAGCATTTT. The whole variable domain, remainder taken from reference TRBV7-2 and TRBJ1-5, is GAGVSQSPSNKVTEKGKDVELRCDPISGHTALYWYRQSLGQGLEFLIYFQGNSAPDKSGLPSDRFSAERTGGSVSTLTIQRTQQEDSAVYLCASSLRQGAQPQHFGDGTRLSIL.